This T cell receptor (beta chain) was found in a study of T cells in Graves' hyperthyroidism and ophthalmopathy. The study, taken as a whole, reports: Researchers found most expanded thyroid clonotypes above 0.001 in blood as well.

Researchers amplified the TCR beta CDR3 regions from RNA transcripts. Primed by the HTBI set, a first-round RT-PCR was run on the TCR CDR3. TCRdb independently ran MiXCR on the multiplex PCR reads; one entry per CDR3 protein. The sample has 330,000 or so distinct CDR3 sequences, 18% seen once. Germline CDR1 reads LNHDA; CDR2 reads SQIVND (reference sequence). This CDR3 contains 14 residues. Trimming took off 1 base at V and 4 bases at J, with 11 bases between the two ends. This clonotype was found many times. The antigen remains unidentified. Sequencing input: blood. This TCR came from a woman in her thirties or forties with Graves' ophthalmopathy. The V call is TRBV19, the J call TRBJ2-7, with D possibly TRBD2 on 6 matching bases. The DNA of the CDR3 is TGTGCCAGTAGTATAGCCTCGGGGGATTACGAGCAGTACTTC. Its protein product is CASSIASGDYEQYF.